One and the same sample provided the 21 T cell receptor beta chains below, sequenced in a study of molecular identifiers for immune sequencing clone quantification. Each CDR3 protein gets one entry after TCRdb re-called the PCR reads with MiXCR. The repertoire holds about 630,000 distinct CDR3 sequences, with approximately 24% as singletons. Sequencing used naive CD8+ T cells from blood, with Jurkat cell RNA spiked in. Sample subset: FACS-sorted CD8+CD4-CCR7+CD45RA+ naive T cells. These receptors were obtained from a human donor in good health. Some libraries in this study had Jurkat cell RNA spiked in.

This clonotype appeared a few times. The J gene is TRBJ2-3, the V gene TRBV5-4, with D perhaps matching TRBD2 (7 bases). V lost 2 bases and J 4 bases, leaving 11 bases between the germline ends. This CDR3 is 14 amino acids long. CDR1 and CDR2 (germline): SGHNT, YYREEE (reference sequence). CDR3 amino acids: CASSFKGGADTQYF. As DNA, the CDR3 is TGTGCCAGCAGCTTCAAAGGGGGGGCAGATACGCAGTATTTT.

This clonotype was detected many times. This chain joins TRBV5-1 and TRBJ2-5; possibly TRBD2 for D (5 bases). This CDR3 region has 12 residues. Deletions cut 5 bases from V and 5 bases from J, with 10 bases between. Germline CDR1 and CDR2: SGHRS and YFSETQ. The CDR3 reads CASSGERETQYF. The CDR3 DNA reads as TGCGCCAGCAGTGGGGAGCGGGAGACCCAGTACTTC. Looking up the rest from reference TRBV5-1 and TRBJ2-5 gives the full variable domain: KAGVTQTPRYLIKTRGQQVTLSCSPISGHRSVSWYQQTPGQGLQFLFEYFSETQRNKGNFPGRFSGRQFSNSRSEMNVSTLELGDSALYLCASSGERETQYFGPGTRLLVL.

This clonotype was detected many times. The gene calls are TRBV7-9 and TRBJ1-2, with D hard to call. This CDR3 region has 16 residues. Trimming stripped 5 bases from V and 4 bases from J, with 20 bases between. CDR1 and CDR2 (germline): SEHNR, FQNEAQ (reference sequence). CDR3 sequence: CASSPLGSVSTYGYTF. CDR3 nucleotides: TGTGCCAGCAGCCCATTAGGAAGCGTCAGCACCTATGGCTACACCTTC.

This clonotype was counted ten times or more. The chain carries TRBV12-3 or TRBV12-4 and TRBJ2-7; D is possibly TRBD1 or TRBD2 (5 bases each). The CDR3 consists of 14 residues. Between the trimmed V and J ends, which lost 5 bases and 4 bases, there was a span of 15 bases. CDR3 residues: CASSEGPGRYEQYF. The CDR3 DNA reads as TGTGCCAGCAGTGAGGGGCCAGGCAGGTACGAGCAGTACTTC.

In this sample, this clonotype turned up a few times. The chain joins TRBV29-1 to TRBJ1-1; 7 nucleotides align to TRBD1. The germline V gene has CDR1 SQVTM and CDR2 ANQGSEA. With V trimmed by 5 bases and J by 5 bases, 5 bases remained unmatched. The CDR3 length is 12 residues. CDR3 in amino acids: CSVYKQGTEAFF. The CDR3 nucleotides are TGCAGCGTTTATAAACAGGGGACTGAAGCTTTCTTT.

About this clonotype: A much larger clone lies a single base off, so this may be a read error. The CDR3: CASSRDRGFSTDTQHF. The CDR3 DNA reads as TGTGCCAGTAGTAGGGACAGGGGCTTTAGCACAGATACGCAGCATTTT. The chain uses TRBV19 and TRBJ2-3; 10 nucleotides line up with TRBD1. The J call may be mistaken, given a closer DNA end match to TRBJ1-5. Germline CDR1 LNHDA, CDR2 SQIVND (reference sequence). The CDR3 covers 16 residues.

This clonotype was seen at least ten times. The chain recombines TRBV6-6 with TRBJ2-7, with D possibly TRBD2 on 7 matching bases. Trimming removed 4 bases at V and 3 bases at J, with 25 bases between. The CDR3 sequence is 18 residues long. Germline assignment: CDR1 MNHNY and CDR2 SVGAGI (reference sequence). The CDR3 protein is CASSSTDLNREGFYEQYF. The CDR3 nucleotides are TGTGCCAGCAGTTCTACGGACCTTAACAGGGAGGGGTTCTACGAGCAGTACTTC.

The V call is TRBV6-1, the J call TRBJ2-5, with D possibly being TRBD1 or TRBD2 (7 bases each). Trimming removed 3 bases from V and 5 bases from J, with 16 bases in between. The germline V gene encodes CDR1 MNHNS and CDR2 SASEGT. There are 15 residues in the CDR3. CDR3 in DNA: TGTGCCAGCAGTGAGGGAGGGGGCTACGTTGAGACCCAGTACTTC. This encodes CASSEGGGYVETQYF.

This clonotype was recorded at least ten times. The gene calls are TRBV6-5 and TRBJ1-5; D perhaps matches TRBD1 (6 bases). Trimming removed 6 bases from V and 5 bases from J, with 11 bases in between. Germline V lookup: CDR1 MNHEY, CDR2 SVGAGI. The CDR3 is 13 amino acids. CDR3 loop: CASSLQGHQPQHF. CDR3 nucleotide sequence: TGTGCCAGCAGCCTACAGGGCCATCAGCCCCAGCATTTT.

The J gene is TRBJ2-7, the V gene TRBV20-1, with D perhaps matching TRBD2 (6 bases). From germline, CDR1 is DFQATT and CDR2 SNEGSKA (reference sequence). The CDR3 contains 13 residues. CDR3 in amino acids: CRCAGTDSYEQYF. Written as DNA, the CDR3 is TGCAGATGTGCCGGGACTGACTCCTACGAGCAGTACTTC.

Comments on this clonotype: A much larger clone differs from this one at a single base, so this may be a read error. The V call is TRBV20-1, the J call TRBJ2-7; tentative D call: TRBD1 (6 bases). Trimming took off 6 bases at V and 5 bases at J, with 11 bases between the two ends. CDR3 length equals 11 residues. Germline CDR1 DFQATT, CDR2 SNEGSKA (reference sequence). CDR3 sequence reads: CSALTGHEQYF. CDR3 coding DNA: TGCAGTGCGTTGACAGGTCACGAGCAGTACTTC.

In this sample, this clonotype turned up a few times. The chain carries TRBV4-1 and TRBJ2-1; 9 bases align to TRBD1. The CDR3 length is 15 residues. Germline CDR1 is MGHRA and CDR2 is YSYEKL. Unmatched junction bases numbered 7, after V lost 6 bases and J lost 4 bases. The chain's CDR3 is CASRPLGTGYNEQFF. CDR3 nucleotide sequence: TGCGCCAGCAGGCCACTCGGGACAGGGTACAATGAGCAGTTCTTC.

Of note for this clonotype: A much larger clone is a single base away; this may be a read error. Here the CDR3 reads CASWTSVPQETQYF. The DNA for the CDR3 is TGTGCCAGCTGGACTAGCGTACCTCAAGAGACCCAGTACTTC. J is TRBJ2-5 and V is TRBV3-1; 9 bases fit TRBD2. Germline values: CDR1 LGHDT, CDR2 YNNKEL (reference sequence). V trimming: 8 bases; J trimming: 2 bases; junction bases outside the gene matches: 6. There are 14 residues in the CDR3.

This clonotype was seen at least ten times. This chain joins TRBV6-2 or TRBV6-3 and TRBJ1-5; D uncertain. The germline V gene has CDR1 MNHEY and CDR2 SVGEGT. V gave up 0 bases and J gave up 6 bases, with 9 bases separating them. The CDR3 contains 14 residues. CDR3 loop: CASSYSTGFQPQHF. CDR3 DNA: TGTGCCAGCAGTTACTCGACGGGGTTTCAGCCCCAGCATTTT.

In the case of this clonotype: The junction differs from germline at one of its ends, possibly a read error. This chain links TRBV4-3 with TRBJ2-7, with 7 bases matching TRBD1. Germline V gene lookup returns CDR1 LGHNA and CDR2 YSLEER. The CDR3 has 15 amino acids. The CDR3 region is CASSQGPGQPYAQYF. CDR3 nucleotides: TGCGCCAGCAGCCAAGGTCCGGGACAGCCCTACGCGCAGTACTTC.

This chain joins TRBV7-9 and TRBJ2-7; TRBD2 matches 9 bases. The CDR3 is 15 amino acids. V shed 5 bases, J shed 1 base, and the junction held 6 bases outside the gene matches. CDR1 is SEHNR and CDR2 is FQNEAQ in the germline V gene (reference sequence). The CDR3 spells CASSGRTSESYEQYF. CDR3 bases: TGTGCCAGCAGCGGCCGGACTAGCGAGTCCTACGAGCAGTACTTC.

This clonotype was seen a few times. A read error may be the cause here, since a much bigger clone is one base away. The CDR3 is CASSPLRYTEALF. In DNA, the CDR3 is TGTGCCAGCAGTCCCCTGAGGTACACTGAAGCTCTCTTT. The chain employs TRBV12-3 or TRBV12-4 and TRBJ1-1; no firm D call. The CDR3 has 13 amino acids.

CDR3 nucleotides: TGTGCCAGCAGCACCACAAGCCGGCTCGGCAATCAGCCCCAGCATTTT. Amino acids: CASSTTSRLGNQPQHF. The chain employs TRBV7-2 and TRBJ1-5; no firm D call. The CDR3 spans 16 residues. CDR1 and CDR2 (germline): SGHTA, FQGNSA. The V end was cut by 5 bases, the J end by 2 bases, with 16 bases between. Variable domain in full (rest from reference TRBV7-2 and TRBJ1-5): GAGVSQSPSNKVTEKGKDVELRCDPISGHTALYWYRQSLGQGLEFLIYFQGNSAPDKSGLPSDRFSAERTGGSVSTLTIQRTQQEDSAVYLCASSTTSRLGNQPQHFGDGTRLSIL.

This clonotype showed up many times. CDR3 bases: TGTGCCAGCAGCGATCCTGGGGACTTAGCTGAAGCTTTCTTT. This translates into CASSDPGDLAEAFF. This chain uses TRBV7-9 with TRBJ1-1, with D perhaps TRBD1 (5 bases). V lost 5 bases to trimming and J lost 6 bases, with 16 bases between them. CDR3 length: 14 amino acids. The germline V gene encodes CDR1 SEHNR and CDR2 FQNEAQ (reference sequence).

This clonotype occurred many times. J is TRBJ2-7 and V is TRBV6-5; TRBD1 agrees at 9 bases. This CDR3 has 13 residues. Germline CDR1 MNHEY, CDR2 SVGAGI. J gave up 3 bases and V 8 bases, and 5 bases lay outside the gene matches. CDR3 region: CASSGTGNYEQYF. In DNA, the CDR3 is TGTGCCAGCTCCGGGACAGGGAACTACGAGCAGTACTTC.

As regards this clonotype: At one of its ends the junction is not consistent with the germline gene, which may arise from a read error. The chain links TRBV7-9 to TRBJ1-1, with no clear D. The CDR3 is made up of 15 amino acids. Germline lookup yields CDR1 SEHNR and CDR2 FQNEAQ (reference sequence). The CDR3 nucleotides are TGTGCCGGCAGCCGGGAGGCCGACGTGAACACTGAAGCTTTCTTT. It is translated as CAGSREADVNTEAFF.